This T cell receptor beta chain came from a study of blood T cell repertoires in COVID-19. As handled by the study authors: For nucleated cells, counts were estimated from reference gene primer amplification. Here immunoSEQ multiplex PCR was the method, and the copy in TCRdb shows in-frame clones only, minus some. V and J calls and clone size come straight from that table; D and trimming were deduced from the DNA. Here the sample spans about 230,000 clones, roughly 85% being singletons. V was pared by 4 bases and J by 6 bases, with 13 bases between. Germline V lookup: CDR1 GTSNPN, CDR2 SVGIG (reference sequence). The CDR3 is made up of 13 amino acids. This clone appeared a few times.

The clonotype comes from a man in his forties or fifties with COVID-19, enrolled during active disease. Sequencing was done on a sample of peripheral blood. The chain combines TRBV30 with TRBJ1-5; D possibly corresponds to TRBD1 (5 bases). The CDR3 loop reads CAWTRQRGQPQHF. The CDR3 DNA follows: TGTGCCTGGACGAGACAGCGGGGTCAGCCCCAGCATTTT.